The 18 T cell receptor beta chains below come from one sample, sequenced in a study of HIV-infected children after antiretroviral therapy interruption. The treatment was: PENTA 11 planned treatment interruption arm or continuous ART arm. Unique molecular identifiers were included in an RNA-based 3' RACE TCR library. TCRdb re-called the 3' RACE reads with MiXCR, one entry per CDR3 protein. The sample contains about 86,000 distinct CDR3 sequences, under 8% of which appear only once. This material consisted of CD45RA+ CD4+ T cells from PBMCs, pooled from several time points, taken from a donor given antiretroviral therapy, either interrupted or continuous. As for subset: naive CD4+ CD45RA+ CD45RO- T cells. These receptors all stem from a pool of human donors with HIV.

This clonotype appeared many times. The rearrangement uses TRBV11-2 and TRBJ2-5; D is ambiguous. V lost 5 bases to trimming and J lost 1 base, with 11 bases between them. Germline V lookup: CDR1 SGHAT, CDR2 FQNNGV. The CDR3 has 14 amino acids. The CDR3 protein is CASSPEMGQETQYF. DNA of the CDR3: TGTGCCAGCAGCCCCGAGATGGGCCAAGAGACCCAGTACTTC.

The chain carries TRBV21-1 and TRBJ2-1; the table's TRBD1 call for D was not verified on the DNA. TRBV21-1 is recorded as a pseudogene. The length of the CDR3 is 10 residues. This CDR3 reads CAIRGVLRFF. CDR3 coding DNA: TGTGCCATCCGGGGGGTGCTTCGATTCTTC.

This clonotype turned up a few times. The rearrangement joins TRBV19 to TRBJ2-2, with D perhaps matching TRBD1 or TRBD2 (5 bases each). The CDR3 runs to 16 residues. Germline-derived CDR1 and CDR2 are LNHDA and SQIVND (reference sequence). Trimming took 3 bases from V and 3 from J, leaving 14 bases between them. CDR3 protein: CASSMGVQGYTGELFF. DNA for the CDR3: TGTGCCAGTAGTATGGGGGTGCAGGGTTACACCGGGGAGCTGTTTTTT.

The sample holds a few counts of this clonotype. CDR3 DNA: TGTGCCAGCAGGCGGACAGGGTGGGGTGAAAAACTGTTTTTT. Protein sequence: CASRRTGWGEKLFF. The chain joins TRBV2 to TRBJ1-4, with 8 positions matching TRBD1. The CDR3 runs 14 residues. Trimming took 6 bases from V and 7 from J; bases not matched to a gene: 7. CDR1 is SNHLY and CDR2 is FYNNEI in the germline V gene.

Details on this clonotype: An end of the junction does not agree with germline; a read error may underlie this. This chain links TRBV12-3 or TRBV12-4 with TRBJ2-7; D unresolved. This CDR3 is built from 13 residues. DNA for the CDR3: TGTGCCAGCAGTCCAATTACCCTGACTGAACCTTATTTC. It is translated as CASSPITLTEPYF.

This clonotype has ten or more counts. This sequence joins TRBV4-1 and TRBJ1-6; 7 bases are shared with TRBD1. Germline values: CDR1 MGHRA, CDR2 YSYEKL. J was trimmed by 5 bases and V by 3 bases; bases with no gene match: 7. The CDR3 loop spans 16 amino acids. CDR3 nucleotide sequence: TGCGCCAGCAGCCAGCCCCGGGACAGCCATAATTCACCCCTCCACTTT. Its protein is CASSQPRDSHNSPLHF.

This clonotype was counted at least ten times. The rearrangement uses TRBV3-1 and TRBJ1-1; D is ambiguous. The CDR3 extends over 12 amino acids. Germline V gene data show CDR1 as LGHDT and CDR2 as YNNKEL (reference sequence). V gave up 3 bases and J gave up 5 bases, with 7 bases separating them. The CDR3 DNA reads as TGTGCCAGCAGCCATTTAGGGACTGAAGCTTTCTTT. Protein: CASSHLGTEAFF.

This clonotype has ten or more counts. The V and J genes are TRBV29-1 and TRBJ2-1; TRBD1 matches 9 bases. The junction had 5 bases not matched to a gene; V was cut back by 6 bases and J by 2 bases. The CDR3 is 14 amino acids. Germline assignment: CDR1 SQVTM and CDR2 ANQGSEA. CDR3 sequence (DNA): TGCAGCGTGACGGGACAGGGTACCTACAATGAGCAGTTCTTC. Protein product: CSVTGQGTYNEQFF.

The chain combines TRBV7-9 with TRBJ1-4; unclear D gene. Between the trimmed V and J ends, which lost 3 bases and 1 base, there was a span of 12 bases. The length of the CDR3 is 16 residues. Germline CDR1 is SEHNR and CDR2 is FQNEAQ (reference sequence). The CDR3 bases are TGTGCCAGCAGCTTCTTTTTGCGAGGAACTAATGAAAAACTGTTTTTT. Translation gives CASSFFLRGTNEKLFF. Together with reference TRBV7-9 and TRBJ1-4, the CDR3 gives the full variable domain: DTGVSQNPRHKITKRGQNVTFRCDPISEHNRLYWYRQTLGQGPEFLTYFQNEAQLEKSRLLSDRFSAERPKGSFSTLEIQRTEQGDSAMYLCASSFFLRGTNEKLFFGSGTQLSVL.

V usage is TRBV25-1 and J usage is TRBJ1-2; D may be TRBD1 (6 bases). Trimming cost V 9 bases and J 2 bases, with 19 bases left between them. The CDR3 length is 15 residues. The V gene's germline CDR1 is MGHDK and CDR2 SYGVNS. The CDR3 nucleotides read TGTGCCAGTAGTCGAATGATCGACAGGAACTATGGCTACACCTTC. Translation gives CASSRMIDRNYGYTF.

In its sample, this clonotype was seen many times. The V call is TRBV12-5, the J call TRBJ2-6; 11 nucleotides agree with TRBD1. V shed 1 base and J 0 bases; nucleotides not matched to a gene: 2. Germline-derived CDR1 and CDR2 are LGHNT and FRNRAP. The length of the CDR3 is 18 residues. CDR3 DNA sequence: TGTGCTAGTGGTTTGGCGGGGACAGGGGGCTCTGGGGCCAACGTCCTGACTTTC. Translation: CASGLAGTGGSGANVLTF.

At least ten counts were recorded for this clonotype. CDR3 sequence (DNA): TGTGCCACCAGTGATCCCGGACGTAACTCCTACGAGCAGTACTTC. This codes for CATSDPGRNSYEQYF. The rearrangement uses TRBV24-1 and TRBJ2-7; D remains ambiguous. Trimming shortened V by 3 bases and J by 0 bases, and 11 bases separated the two germline ends. The germline V gene encodes CDR1 KGHDR and CDR2 SFDVKD. This CDR3 comprises 15 residues.

This clonotype was counted ten times or more. The gene calls are TRBV6-5 and TRBJ1-1; D call uncertain. Trimming pared 7 bases from V and 1 base from J, leaving 4 bases between. The CDR3 sequence is 11 residues long. Germline CDR1 and CDR2: MNHEY and SVGAGI. The chain's CDR3 is CASMGNTEAFF. The CDR3, as DNA: TGTGCCAGCATGGGGAACACTGAAGCTTTCTTT.

In this sample, this clonotype turned up many times. This sequence joins TRBV7-9 and TRBJ2-6; D gene ambiguous. With 8 bases removed from V and 2 bases from J, the gap between germline ends came to 10 bases. The CDR3 covers 14 residues. CDR1 and CDR2 (germline): SEHNR, FQNEAQ (reference sequence). CDR3 in amino acids: CASGVETGANVLTF. DNA for the CDR3: TGTGCCAGCGGAGTCGAGACTGGGGCCAACGTCCTGACTTTC.

Many counts were recorded for this clonotype. This chain links TRBV5-1 with TRBJ1-6, with D tentatively TRBD1 (5 bases). Trimming cost V 0 bases and J 10 bases, with 14 bases left between them. Germline lookup yields CDR1 SGHRS and CDR2 YFSETQ. This CDR3 has 15 residues. CDR3 sequence reads: CASSLGQGRGSPLHF. Written as DNA, the CDR3 is TGCGCCAGCAGCTTGGGACAAGGTCGGGGGTCACCCCTCCACTTT.

This clonotype was picked up a small number of times. As DNA, the CDR3 is TGCGCCAGCAGCCCTGACAGAGTTCTCGGCAATGAGCAGTTCTTC. It translates to CASSPDRVLGNEQFF. The V call is TRBV5-1, the J call TRBJ2-1; D is possibly TRBD1 (5 bases). V lost 4 bases and J lost 6, with 17 bases in between. This CDR3 contains 15 residues. CDR1 SGHRS and CDR2 YFSETQ come from the germline V gene. The whole variable domain, remainder taken from reference TRBV5-1 and TRBJ2-1, is KAGVTQTPRYLIKTRGQQVTLSCSPISGHRSVSWYQQTPGQGLQFLFEYFSETQRNKGNFPGRFSGRQFSNSRSEMNVSTLELGDSALYLCASSPDRVLGNEQFFGPGTRLTVL.

In its sample, this clonotype was seen many times. The chain links TRBV6-1 to TRBJ1-2; D perhaps matches TRBD1 (6 bases). Germline CDR1 MNHNS, CDR2 SASEGT. This CDR3 region has 15 residues. The V end was cut by 1 base, the J end by 0 bases, with 9 bases between. The CDR3 loop reads CASSEGQASNYGYTF. The CDR3 DNA reads as TGTGCCAGCAGTGAAGGACAGGCCTCTAACTATGGCTACACCTTC.

The chain combines TRBV12-3 or TRBV12-4 with TRBJ2-7, with a weak D call TRBD2 (6 bases). The germline V and J ends were trimmed by 6 bases and 5 bases, with 17 bases remaining between them. This CDR3 has 14 amino acids. DNA for the CDR3: TGTGCCAGCAGCCTTGCCGGGGGAGGTAACGAGCAGTACTTC. Translated, it gives CASSLAGGGNEQYF.